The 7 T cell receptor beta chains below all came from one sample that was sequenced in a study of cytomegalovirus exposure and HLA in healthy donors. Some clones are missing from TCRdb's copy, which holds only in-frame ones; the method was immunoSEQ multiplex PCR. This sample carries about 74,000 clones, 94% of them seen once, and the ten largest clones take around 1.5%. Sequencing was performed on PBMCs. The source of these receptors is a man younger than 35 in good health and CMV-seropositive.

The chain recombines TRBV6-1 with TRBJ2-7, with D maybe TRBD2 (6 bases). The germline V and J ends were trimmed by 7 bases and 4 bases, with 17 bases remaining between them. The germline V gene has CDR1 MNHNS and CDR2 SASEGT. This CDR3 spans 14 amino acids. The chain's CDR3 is CASNPLARRYEQYF. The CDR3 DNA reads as TGTGCCAGCAACCCTCTAGCGAGGAGGTACGAGCAGTACTTC.

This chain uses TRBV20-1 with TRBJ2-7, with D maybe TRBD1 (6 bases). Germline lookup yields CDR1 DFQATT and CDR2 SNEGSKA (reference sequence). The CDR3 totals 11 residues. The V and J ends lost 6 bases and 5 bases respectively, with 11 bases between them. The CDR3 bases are TGCAGTGCCGGACAGATCGACGAGCAGTACTTC. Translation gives CSAGQIDEQYF.

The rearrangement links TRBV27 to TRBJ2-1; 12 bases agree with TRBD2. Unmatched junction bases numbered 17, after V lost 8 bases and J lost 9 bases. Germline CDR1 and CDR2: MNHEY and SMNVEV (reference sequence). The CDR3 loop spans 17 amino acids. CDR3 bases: TGTGCCAGCTCAATCCAGGGGGCTAGCGGGAGGGCCCCTGAGCAGTTCTTC. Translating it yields CASSIQGASGRAPEQFF.

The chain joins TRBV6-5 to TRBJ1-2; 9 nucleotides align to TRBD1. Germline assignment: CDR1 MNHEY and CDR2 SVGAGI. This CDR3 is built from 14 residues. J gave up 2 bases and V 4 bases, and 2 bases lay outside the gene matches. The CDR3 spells CASSLGQGNYGYTF. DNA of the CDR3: TGTGCCAGCAGTTTAGGACAGGGGAACTATGGCTACACCTTC.

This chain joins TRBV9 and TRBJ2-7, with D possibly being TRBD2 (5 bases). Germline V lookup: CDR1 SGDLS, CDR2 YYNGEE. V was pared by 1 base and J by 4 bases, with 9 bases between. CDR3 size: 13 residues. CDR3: CASSVSSGYEQYF. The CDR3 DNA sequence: TGTGCCAGCAGCGTATCATCGGGGTACGAGCAGTACTTC. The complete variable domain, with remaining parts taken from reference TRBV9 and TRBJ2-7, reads DSGVTQTPKHLITATGQRVTLRCSPRSGDLSVYWYQQSLDQGLQFLIQYYNGEERAKGNILERFSAQQFPDLHSELNLSSLELGDSALYFCASSVSSGYEQYFGPGTRLTVT.

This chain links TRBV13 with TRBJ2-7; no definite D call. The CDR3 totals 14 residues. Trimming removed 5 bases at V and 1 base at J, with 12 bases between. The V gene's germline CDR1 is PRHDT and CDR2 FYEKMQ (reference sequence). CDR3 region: CASSPPWASYEQYF. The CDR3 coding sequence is TGTGCCAGCAGCCCTCCGTGGGCGTCCTACGAGCAGTACTTC.

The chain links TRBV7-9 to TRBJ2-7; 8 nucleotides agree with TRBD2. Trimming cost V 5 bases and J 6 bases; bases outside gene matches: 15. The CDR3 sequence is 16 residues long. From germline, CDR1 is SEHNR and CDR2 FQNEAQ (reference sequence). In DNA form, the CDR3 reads TGTGCCAGCAGCCCGAGTACCTCGCGGGAGGACGGCGAGCAGTACTTC. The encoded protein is CASSPSTSREDGEQYF.